These T cell receptor beta chains were read from a single sample in a study of immune evolution from preneoplasia to lung adenocarcinoma. Clones were read by immunoSEQ multiplex PCR, and TCRdb kept only the in-frame ones, dropping some. Of about 6,300 clones listed, approximately 80% are singletons. Source material: FFPE lung adenocarcinoma in situ tissue. These receptors were taken from a donor older than 65 with lung adenocarcinoma. The CDR3 runs from the conserved cysteine through the conserved F or W. A D gene is named only where the DNA matches it firmly. Size tells how often a clone was seen (once, few, many) or the class of an expanded clone, and some rows leave it out.

TRBV4-1	.	.	TRBJ2-6	CASSQEILGASGANVLTF	TGCGCCAGCAGCCAAGAGATTCTGGGGGCATCTGGGGCCAACGTCCTGACTTTC
TRBV30	.	.	TRBJ2-7	CAWSDSYEQYF	TGTGCCTGGAGTGACAGCTACGAGCAGTACTTC
TRBV18	.	.	TRBJ2-6	CASREGVSGANVLTF	TGTGCCAGTCGGGAAGGGGTCTCTGGGGCCAACGTCCTGACTTTC
TRBV6-6	TRBD2	.	TRBJ2-1	CATRRSSGYNEQFF	TGTGCCACCCGTCGGTCTAGCGGATACAATGAGCAGTTCTTC
TRBV6-1	.	.	TRBJ2-7	CASSTGQYQTYEQYF	TGTGCCAGCAGTACAGGACAGTACCAAACCTACGAGCAGTACTTC
TRBV7-8	.	.	TRBJ1-3	CASSLAPRGAGNTIYF	TGTGCCAGCAGCTTAGCTCCAAGGGGGGCAGGAAACACCATATATTTT
TRBV9	TRBD1	.	TRBJ1-4	CASSKYLRDRNEKLFF	TGTGCCAGCAGCAAATACCTCCGGGACAGAAATGAAAAACTGTTTTTT
TRBV4-1	.	.	TRBJ2-7	CASSQSRMRTARTYEQYF	TGCGCCAGCAGCCAATCGAGAATGCGGACAGCGAGAACCTACGAGCAGTACTTC
TRBV5-8	.	.	TRBJ2-1	CASSLARTDNEQFF	TGTGCCAGCAGCTTGGCGCGAACGGACAATGAGCAGTTCTTC
TRBV7-2	TRBD1	.	TRBJ2-5	CASSPTGGVETQYF	TGTGCCAGCAGCCCGACAGGGGGCGTCGAGACCCAGTACTTC
TRBV5-1	TRBD2	.	TRBJ2-7	CASSWGGEQYF	TGCGCCAGCAGCTGGGGGGGGGAGCAGTACTTC
TRBV11-2	.	.	TRBJ1-1	CATTLVRGREAFF	TGTGCTACCACCCTCGTTCGGGGGCGTGAAGCTTTCTTT
TRBV5-1	.	.	TRBJ2-3	CASTELPGTDTQYF	TGCGCCAGCACTGAGCTTCCTGGCACAGATACGCAGTATTTT
TRBV5-1	TRBD2	once	TRBJ2-1	CASSLNQRGTEQFF	TGCGCCAGCAGCTTAAATCAGCGGGGGACCGAGCAGTTCTTC
TRBV9	.	.	TRBJ2-1	CASSVEGNPPNEQFF	TGTGCCAGCAGCGTAGAGGGAAACCCTCCCAATGAGCAGTTCTTC
TRBV2	.	.	TRBJ2-2	CASSARADGVGELFF	TGTGCCAGCAGTGCCCGGGCAGACGGGGTCGGGGAGCTGTTTTTT
TRBV9	.	.	TRBJ2-3	CASSPLPTDTQYF	TGTGCCAGCAGCCCTCTCCCCACAGATACGCAGTATTTT
TRBV19	TRBD1	.	TRBJ2-7	CASSTGTGYEQYF	TGTGCCAGTAGTACCGGGACAGGCTACGAGCAGTACTTC
TRBV7-9	TRBD1	.	TRBJ2-1	CASSLSLDRGHNEQFF	TGTGCCAGCAGCTTAAGTCTGGACAGGGGGCACAATGAGCAGTTCTTC
TRBV5-5	.	.	TRBJ2-7	CASSLAGPYEQYF	TGTGCCAGCAGCTTGGCAGGCCCCTACGAGCAGTACTTC
TRBV25-1	TRBD1	few	TRBJ1-2	CASSDAGQGRGGYTF	TGTGCCAGCAGTGACGCGGGACAGGGGAGAGGTGGCTACACCTTC
TRBV4-2	.	.	TRBJ2-1	CASSQEPQRRVGEQFF	TGTGCCAGCAGCCAAGAACCCCAGCGGAGGGTTGGTGAGCAGTTCTTC
TRBV21-1	.	.	TRBJ2-3	CASRFPFTGLPPHTDTQYF	TGTGCCAGCAGGTTTCCCTTCACAGGGCTCCCTCCCCACACAGATACGCAGTATTTT
TRBV7-9	TRBD1	.	TRBJ1-1	CASSLQGAKTEAFF	TGTGCCAGCAGCTTACAGGGGGCGAAGACTGAAGCTTTCTTT
TRBV29-1	.	.	TRBJ2-3	CSVHTTGGTDTQYF	TGCAGCGTTCATACAACGGGAGGCACAGATACGCAGTATTTT
TRBV5-1	.	.	TRBJ1-4	CASSLAQGEKLFF	TGCGCCAGCAGCTTGGCGCAGGGGGAAAAACTGTTTTTT
TRBV7-6	.	.	TRBJ1-5	CASSLVGQPQHF	TGTGCCAGCAGCTTAGTGGGTCAGCCCCAGCATTTT
TRBV7-6	.	.	TRBJ1-5	CASSLGPGSSNQPQHF	TGTGCCAGCAGCTTAGGTCCAGGGTCAAGCAATCAGCCCCAGCATTTT
TRBV4-1	TRBD2	.	TRBJ2-1	CASSLRVAGVSGEQFF	TGCGCCAGCAGCCTCAGGGTAGCGGGAGTTAGCGGTGAGCAGTTCTTC
TRBV27	TRBD2	.	TRBJ2-7	CASSAGLAGYEQYF	TGTGCCAGCAGTGCAGGACTAGCGGGGTACGAGCAGTACTTC
TRBV30	.	.	TRBJ1-5	CAWSVRGFQPQHF	TGTGCCTGGAGTGTACGGGGGTTTCAGCCCCAGCATTTT
TRBV9	.	.	TRBJ1-2	CASSGDPGYYGYTF	TGTGCCAGCAGCGGGGACCCAGGTTACTATGGCTACACCTTC
TRBV11-3	.	.	TRBJ2-1	CASSLRGNNEQFF	TGTGCCAGCAGCTTGAGGGGGAACAATGAGCAGTTCTTC